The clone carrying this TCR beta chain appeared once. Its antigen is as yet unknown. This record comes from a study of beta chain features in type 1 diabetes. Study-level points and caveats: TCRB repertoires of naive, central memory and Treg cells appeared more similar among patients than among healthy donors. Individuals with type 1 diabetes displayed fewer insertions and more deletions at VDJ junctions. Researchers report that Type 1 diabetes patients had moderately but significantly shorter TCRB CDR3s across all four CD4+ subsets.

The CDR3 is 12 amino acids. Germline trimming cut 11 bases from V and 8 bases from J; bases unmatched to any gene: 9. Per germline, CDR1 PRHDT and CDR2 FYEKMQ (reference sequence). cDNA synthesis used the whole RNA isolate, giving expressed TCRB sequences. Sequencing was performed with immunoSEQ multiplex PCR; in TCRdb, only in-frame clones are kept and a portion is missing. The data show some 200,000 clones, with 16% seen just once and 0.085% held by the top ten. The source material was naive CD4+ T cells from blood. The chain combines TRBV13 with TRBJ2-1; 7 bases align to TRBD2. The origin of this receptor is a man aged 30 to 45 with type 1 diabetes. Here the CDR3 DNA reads TGTGCCGTGGCGGGGGAGAAGGATGAGCAGTTCTTC. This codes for CAVAGEKDEQFF.